These 17 T cell receptor beta chains came from one sample sequenced in a study of cytomegalovirus exposure and HLA in healthy donors. The study ran its PCR with 60 Vbeta and 13 Jbeta primers. Sequencing used immunoSEQ multiplex PCR; TCRdb keeps in-frame clones, though not all of them. The sample holds approximately 170,000 clones, around 68% seen once. The sequencing sample was made of PBMCs. All receptors derive from a middle-aged man in good health and CMV-seronegative.

In this sample, this clone turned up a few times. V and J are TRBV5-4 and TRBJ2-3, with no clear D. The CDR3 is 13 residues long. The V gene lost 2 bases and the J gene lost 2 bases, with 6 bases spanning the gap. The germline V gene encodes CDR1 SGHNT and CDR2 YYREEE (reference sequence). CDR3 in DNA: TGTGCCAGCAGCTTACCAGACACAGATACGCAGTATTTT. It codes for CASSLPDTDTQYF.

The rearrangement links TRBV5-8 to TRBJ2-5, with 8 bases aligning to TRBD2. In germline, CDR1 is SGHTS, CDR2 YDEGEE. With 4 bases clipped from V and 4 bases from J, the junction kept 15 bases outside the gene matches. The CDR3 spans 17 residues. CDR3 sequence: CASSPRVAGGRGETQYF. The CDR3 DNA follows: TGTGCCAGCAGCCCCCGTGTGGCGGGAGGACGGGGAGAGACCCAGTACTTC.

CDR3 nucleotide sequence: TGTGCCAGCAGGGGCGGGGGGTTGGGCTACGAGCAGTACTTC. It codes for CASRGGGLGYEQYF. This chain links TRBV6-6 with TRBJ2-7; 8 bases are shared with TRBD2. With V trimmed by 6 bases and J by 3 bases, 7 bases remained unmatched. The germline V gene encodes CDR1 MNHNY and CDR2 SVGAGI (reference sequence). This CDR3 is 14 amino acids long.

The V call is TRBV29-1, the J call TRBJ1-4, with TRBD1 as a possible D gene (5 bases). V was clipped by 4 bases and J by 10 bases, with 16 bases between them. Germline CDR1 reads SQVTM; CDR2 reads ANQGSEA. This CDR3 region has 13 residues. For the CDR3, the DNA is TGCAGCGTTGTCGGAGACGGGGGGGGAAAACTGTTTTTT. Translating gives CSVVGDGGGKLFF.

This clone turned up a few times. The chain employs TRBV5-6 and TRBJ1-2, with 10 bases lining up with TRBD1. Germline CDR1 is SGHDT and CDR2 is YYEEEE. Trimming removed 2 bases from V and 3 bases from J; junction bases left unmatched: 7. The CDR3 is made up of 16 amino acids. As DNA, the CDR3 is TGTGCCAGCAGCTTCTGGACAGGGGGTGCTGACTATGGCTACACCTTC. Translating it yields CASSFWTGGADYGYTF.

The chain has TRBV19 and TRBJ1-2, with no clear D. With 1 base removed from V and 2 bases from J, the gap between germline ends came to 8 bases. The CDR3 has 14 residues. CDR1 is LNHDA, CDR2 SQIVND, per germline (reference sequence). CDR3 amino acids: CASSIVEGNYGYTF. The CDR3 DNA is TGTGCCAGTAGTATAGTGGAGGGAAACTATGGCTACACCTTC.

CDR3 DNA sequence: TGTGCCAGCAGTCTCCCGGCAGGGGACCCGAACACTGAAGCTTTCTTT. Residues: CASSLPAGDPNTEAFF. The chain uses TRBV6-6 and TRBJ1-1, with D tentatively TRBD1 (6 bases). From germline, CDR1 is MNHNY and CDR2 SVGAGI (reference sequence). With 5 bases removed from V and 1 base from J, the gap between germline ends came to 17 bases. This CDR3 contains 16 residues.

The CDR3 is CASSRGGDVSYEQYF. The CDR3 bases are TGCGCCAGCAGCCGAGGGGGCGATGTCTCCTACGAGCAGTACTTC. This chain links TRBV5-1 with TRBJ2-7; TRBD1 matches 7 bases. Per germline, CDR1 SGHRS and CDR2 YFSETQ. This CDR3 comprises 15 residues. Trimming at V came to 4 bases and at J to 0 bases, leaving 7 bases not matched to a gene.

The CDR3 DNA reads as TGCGCCAGCGGATTCCAGGGGGCTGGAAACACCATATATTTT. Translating gives CASGFQGAGNTIYF. This rearrangement joins TRBV10-2 to TRBJ1-3; 7 positions match TRBD1. This CDR3 comprises 14 residues. V shed 8 bases and J 2 bases; nucleotides not matched to a gene: 6. The germline CDR1 and CDR2 sequences are WSHSY and SAAADI.

This clone has at least ten counts. The chain has TRBV7-9 and TRBJ1-1, with 9 bases fitting TRBD1. Germline V gives CDR1 SEHNR, CDR2 FQNEAQ (reference sequence). The CDR3 is 15 residues long. The V gene end was trimmed by 4 bases and the J gene end by 2 bases; junction bases not matched to a gene: 5. This CDR3 reads CASSSRDRDNTEAFF. CDR3 bases: TGTGCCAGCAGCTCCCGGGACAGGGACAACACTGAAGCTTTCTTT.

The V gene is TRBV5-8, the J gene TRBJ2-7; the match to TRBD1 covers 8 bases. CDR3 size: 14 residues. Germline CDR1 reads SGHTS; CDR2 reads YDEGEE. With V trimmed by 4 bases and J by 0 bases, 3 bases remained unmatched. Written as DNA, the CDR3 is TGTGCCAGCAGCCGCGGACAGGGCTCCTACGAGCAGTACTTC. Protein product: CASSRGQGSYEQYF. The full variable domain, in which reference TRBV5-8 and TRBJ2-7 provide the parts outside the CDR3, is EAGVTQSPTHLIKTRGQQATLRCSPISGHTSVYWYQQALGLGLQFLLWYDEGEERNRGNFPPRFSGRQFPNYSSELNVNALELEDSALYLCASSRGQGSYEQYFGPGTRLTVT.

The chain uses TRBV7-6 and TRBJ2-7, with 10 bases that match TRBD2. The CDR3 runs 15 residues. After removal of 1 base from V and 4 bases from J, the junction contained 4 bases not matched to a gene. From germline, CDR1 is SGHVS and CDR2 FNYEAQ. The CDR3 protein is CASSLGSGGIYEQYF. In nucleotides, the CDR3 is TGTGCCAGCAGCTTAGGTAGCGGGGGGATTTACGAGCAGTACTTC.

This clone was picked up one time. The chain couples TRBV4-2 to TRBJ2-7; TRBD1 aligns across 8 bases. This CDR3 region has 16 residues. Looked up from germline, CDR1 is LGHNA and CDR2 is YNFKEQ. Trimming took 0 bases from V and 2 from J; bases not matched to a gene: 6. CDR3 in amino acids: CASSQDGTGGPYEQYF. In DNA, the CDR3 is TGTGCCAGCAGCCAAGATGGAACAGGGGGGCCCTACGAGCAGTACTTC.

This sequence joins TRBV2 and TRBJ2-7; D might be TRBD1 (5 bases). CDR1 is SNHLY and CDR2 is FYNNEI in the germline V gene. The V end was cut by 6 bases, the J end by 0 bases, with 9 bases between. The CDR3 has 13 amino acids. CDR3 nucleotide sequence: TGTGCCAGCAGCAGGGCCCTCTCCTACGAGCAGTACTTC. Translating gives CASSRALSYEQYF.

The V call is TRBV18, the J call TRBJ2-2, with D possibly being TRBD1 (6 bases). The germline gives CDR1 KGHSH, CDR2 LQKENI. The CDR3 sequence is 15 residues long. Trimming shortened V by 2 bases and J by 1 base, and 8 bases separated the two germline ends. CDR3 bases: TGTGCCAGCTCACCAGAGGACAGGAACACCGGGGAGCTGTTTTTT. This codes for CASSPEDRNTGELFF.

This rearrangement joins TRBV5-6 to TRBJ1-3, with D unresolved. Germline V gives CDR1 SGHDT, CDR2 YYEEEE. V lost 0 bases and J lost 0, with 4 bases in between. This CDR3 comprises 14 residues. CDR3 DNA: TGTGCCAGCAGCTTGGACTCCTCTGGAAACACCATATATTTT. Translation: CASSLDSSGNTIYF. Variable domain in full (rest from reference TRBV5-6 and TRBJ1-3): DAGVTQSPTHLIKTRGQQVTLRCSPKSGHDTVSWYQQALGQGPQFIFQYYEEEERQRGNFPDRFSGHQFPNYSSELNVNALLLGDSALYLCASSLDSSGNTIYFGEGSWLTVV.

V and J are TRBV5-1 and TRBJ2-1, with 8 nucleotides matching TRBD1. J gave up 10 bases and V 3 bases, and 9 bases lay outside the gene matches. Germline CDR1 and CDR2: SGHRS and YFSETQ. The CDR3 has 14 amino acids. CDR3 coding DNA: TGCGCCAGCAGCTGGACCGGACAGGGAAAGGAGCAGTTCTTC. Translating gives CASSWTGQGKEQFF.